The 20 T cell receptor beta chains reported below all come from one sample, sequenced in a study of T cell changes during pregnancy in multiple sclerosis (dated by TCRdb to between 2018 and 2020). The library was made by the immunoSEQ multiplex PCR assay. TCRdb mirrors the immuneACCESS table, restricted to in-frame sequences. Some clones are absent from its copies; in checked studies, under half trace to an unresolved V gene, and the reason for the others is unknown. The sample table contains about 98,000 clones; only one count was recorded for about 90% of them. The ten biggest clones cover less than 2.5% of the sample. Sequenced material: peripheral blood, taken after pregnancy. Source of these receptors: a female donor in good health, enrolled as a control in a pregnancy study.

With respect to this clone: One end of the junction fails to match germline, which may point to a read error. The chain uses TRBV7-9 and TRBJ2-2; 8 bases fit TRBD1. CDR1 SEHNR and CDR2 FQNEAQ come from the germline V gene (reference sequence). The CDR3 length is 16 residues. The CDR3 DNA reads as TGTGCCGGCAGCTTTGACCGGACAGGGAACCTCGGGGAGCTGTTTTTT. Its protein product is CAGSFDRTGNLGELFF.

The chain employs TRBV9 and TRBJ2-5; no clear D. CDR1 and CDR2 (germline): SGDLS, YYNGEE. With 3 bases removed from V and 5 bases from J, the gap between germline ends came to 11 bases. This CDR3 comprises 13 residues. DNA of the CDR3: TGTGCCAGCAGCGCCTGGGCAGGTGAGACCCAGTACTTC. Translated: CASSAWAGETQYF.

J is TRBJ1-2 and V is TRBV15; D remains ambiguous. The length of the CDR3 is 14 residues. Trimming took off 0 bases at V and 10 bases at J, with 15 bases between the two ends. Germline CDR1 is LNHNV and CDR2 is YYDKDF (reference sequence). The CDR3 DNA follows: TGTGCCACCAGCAGAGAGGTCCGGGCGCGGGTCTACACCTTC. Its protein is CATSREVRARVYTF.

This clone was observed a few times. The chain has TRBV4-1 and TRBJ1-3; D is possibly TRBD1 (5 bases). This CDR3 comprises 16 residues. Per germline, CDR1 MGHRA and CDR2 YSYEKL. V was clipped by 1 base and J by 6 bases, with 16 bases between them. Written as DNA, the CDR3 is TGCGCCAGCAGCCAAGGCCGGGCAGGGAGGGCAAACACCATATATTTT. Translated: CASSQGRAGRANTIYF.

The rearrangement uses TRBV12-5 and TRBJ2-7, with TRBD2 as a possible D gene (5 bases). V lost 6 bases and J lost 0, with 9 bases in between. Germline V gene sequence: CDR1 LGHNT, CDR2 FRNRAP. This CDR3 has 13 residues. The CDR3 loop is CASGPRGSYEQYF. The CDR3 DNA reads as TGTGCTAGTGGCCCTCGGGGCTCCTACGAGCAGTACTTC.

The chain recombines TRBV18 with TRBJ2-7; D remains unclear. The CDR3 is 12 amino acids. Trimming pared 2 bases from V and 5 bases from J, leaving 7 bases between. Germline CDR1 KGHSH, CDR2 LQKENI. CDR3: CASSPSMDEQYF. In DNA, the CDR3 is TGTGCCAGCTCACCAAGCATGGACGAGCAGTACTTC.

The chain combines TRBV7-2 with TRBJ1-1; D is perhaps TRBD1 (6 bases). The CDR3 length is 14 residues. Germline CDR1 is SGHTA and CDR2 is FQGNSA. V lost 5 bases to trimming and J lost 4 bases, with 14 bases between them. CDR3 coding DNA: TGTGCCAGCAGCCTACAGGGCGCGGGCACTGAAGCTTTCTTT. It translates to CASSLQGAGTEAFF.

The gene calls are TRBV28 and TRBJ2-2; TRBD1 agrees at 7 bases. Germline V gives CDR1 MDHEN, CDR2 SYDVKM. The trim removed 5 bases at V and 4 bases at J, leaving 10 bases unmatched. The CDR3 extends over 16 amino acids. The CDR3 loop is CASSTFRAGGTGELFF. The CDR3, as DNA: TGTGCCAGCAGTACATTCCGGGCAGGGGGCACCGGGGAGCTGTTTTTT. The whole variable domain, remainder taken from reference TRBV28 and TRBJ2-2, is DVKVTQSSRYLVKRTGEKVFLECVQDMDHENMFWYRQDPGLGLRLIYFSYDVKMKEKGDIPEGYSVSREKKERFSLILESASTNQTSMYLCASSTFRAGGTGELFFGEGSRLTVL.

The V call is TRBV29-1, the J call TRBJ2-2, with 8 bases matching TRBD1. Per the germline V gene, CDR1 is SQVTM and CDR2 is ANQGSEA. With V trimmed by 7 bases and J by 6 bases, 13 bases remained unmatched. The CDR3 spans 15 residues. CDR3 protein: CSARTGQIGAGELFF. CDR3 nucleotide sequence: TGCAGCGCCCGGACAGGGCAGATAGGGGCCGGGGAGCTGTTTTTT.

The CDR3 loop reads CASSLGSESQREGKNIQYF. DNA for the CDR3: TGTGCCAGCAGCTTAGGGTCCGAGAGTCAGCGGGAGGGCAAAAACATTCAGTACTTC. The J gene is TRBJ2-4, the V gene TRBV11-2; 10 positions agree with TRBD2. From germline, CDR1 is SGHAT and CDR2 FQNNGV. The CDR3 is 19 amino acids. The J segment lost 3 bases and the V segment lost 1 base, leaving 12 bases of the junction unmatched.

This chain connects TRBV4-1 to TRBJ1-6; perhaps TRBD1 as D (5 bases). Germline loops: CDR1 MGHRA, CDR2 YSYEKL. V shed 6 bases and J shed 0 bases, with 18 bases lying between them. The CDR3 has 18 amino acids. CDR3 amino acids: CASSRETRQSSYNSPLHF. CDR3 in DNA: TGCGCCAGCAGTCGAGAGACTCGACAGAGCTCCTATAATTCACCCCTCCACTTT.

This chain uses TRBV5-1 with TRBJ2-7, with 8 bases lining up with TRBD2. The length of the CDR3 is 17 residues. Unmatched junction bases numbered 8, after V lost 0 bases and J lost 0 bases. CDR1 SGHRS and CDR2 YFSETQ come from the germline V gene. The CDR3 protein is CASSLAGGAASSYEQYF. For the CDR3, the DNA is TGCGCCAGCAGCTTGGCCGGGGGGGCGGCGAGCTCCTACGAGCAGTACTTC.

CDR3 loop: CAAHQGLRGYTF. The CDR3 DNA follows: TGTGCCGCCCATCAGGGTCTTCGTGGCTACACCTTC. The chain links TRBV10-3 to TRBJ1-2; perhaps TRBD1 as D (5 bases). The ends were cut back, 11 bases at V and 7 bases at J, with 17 bases in the middle. CDR1 ENHRY and CDR2 SYGVKD come from the germline V gene. The CDR3 totals 12 residues.

This chain links TRBV18 with TRBJ2-1, with 7 bases that match TRBD2. The CDR3 loop spans 17 amino acids. Trimming took 0 bases from V and 3 from J; bases not matched to a gene: 8. CDR1 and CDR2 from the germline V gene are KGHSH and LQKENI. CDR3 DNA: TGTGCCAGCTCACCACCGCTAGCGGAGGTTAACTACAATGAGCAGTTCTTC. Residues: CASSPPLAEVNYNEQFF.

This chain links TRBV9 with TRBJ2-3, with 7 bases lining up with TRBD2. Trimming cost V 0 bases and J 5 bases; bases outside gene matches: 6. Germline V gene lookup returns CDR1 SGDLS and CDR2 YYNGEE. The CDR3 covers 15 residues. The CDR3 is CASSVAAGVGDTQYF. CDR3 nucleotides: TGTGCCAGCAGCGTAGCGGCGGGAGTAGGAGATACGCAGTATTTT.

The V call is TRBV18, the J call TRBJ2-3; D gene ambiguous. The CDR3 spans 12 residues. Looked up from germline, CDR1 is KGHSH and CDR2 is LQKENI. Trimming took off 6 bases at V and 6 bases at J, with 10 bases between the two ends. CDR3 bases: TGTGCCAGCTCCTTAAACACGGATACGCAGTATTTT. Protein: CASSLNTDTQYF.

V gene TRBV4-1 combines with J gene TRBJ1-5; D is unresolved. Germline values: CDR1 MGHRA, CDR2 YSYEKL. V lost 3 bases and J 9 bases, leaving 9 bases between the germline ends. The CDR3 runs 12 residues. The CDR3 sequence: CASSQGRGPQHF. The CDR3 region has the DNA TGCGCCAGCAGCCAGGGGAGAGGGCCCCAGCATTTT.

The rearrangement links TRBV5-6 to TRBJ1-1, with 7 bases aligning to TRBD1. This CDR3 contains 13 residues. Germline loops: CDR1 SGHDT, CDR2 YYEEEE. J lost 6 bases, V lost 4 bases, and 6 bases had no gene match. CDR3 residues: CASSLRQGPEAFF. In nucleotides, the CDR3 is TGTGCCAGCAGCCTAAGACAGGGCCCTGAAGCTTTCTTT.

The chain has TRBV4-2 and TRBJ2-7; 7 bases agree with TRBD2. The CDR3 has 17 residues. V dropped 0 bases and J dropped 2; count of bases not matched to a gene: 10. Germline CDR1 and CDR2: LGHNA and YNFKEQ. The DNA for the CDR3 is TGTGCCAGCAGCCAAGATTGGCAGGGAGGGGCCGCCTACGAGCAGTACTTC. Protein product: CASSQDWQGGAAYEQYF.

The chain joins TRBV19 to TRBJ2-1; 7 bases are shared with TRBD1. The CDR3 runs 14 residues. V lost 5 bases, J lost 9 bases, and 10 bases stayed unmatched. Looked up from germline, CDR1 is LNHDA and CDR2 is SQIVND (reference sequence). The CDR3 is CASSRAGAGGEQFF. The CDR3 DNA reads TGTGCCAGTAGTCGGGCAGGGGCAGGGGGTGAGCAGTTCTTC.